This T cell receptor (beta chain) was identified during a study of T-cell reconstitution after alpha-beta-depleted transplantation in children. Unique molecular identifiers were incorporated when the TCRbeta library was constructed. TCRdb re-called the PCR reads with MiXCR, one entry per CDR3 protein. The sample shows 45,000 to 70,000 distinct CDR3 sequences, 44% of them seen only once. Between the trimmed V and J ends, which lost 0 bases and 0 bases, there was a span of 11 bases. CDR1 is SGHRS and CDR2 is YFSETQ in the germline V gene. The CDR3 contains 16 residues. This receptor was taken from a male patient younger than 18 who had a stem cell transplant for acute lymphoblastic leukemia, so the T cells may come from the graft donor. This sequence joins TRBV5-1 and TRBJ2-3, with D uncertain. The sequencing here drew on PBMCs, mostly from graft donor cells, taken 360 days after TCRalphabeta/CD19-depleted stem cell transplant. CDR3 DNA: TGCGCCAGCAGCTTGGAGGGCTACCCTAGCACAGATACGCAGTATTTT. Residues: CASSLEGYPSTDTQYF.